The 17 T cell receptor beta chains presented below share a single source sample, sequenced in a study of T cells after yellow fever vaccination. One entry per CDR3 protein, called by TCRdb with MiXCR from the 5' RACE reads. The repertoire holds 200,000 to 300,000 distinct CDR3 sequences, with around 6.7% as singletons. The material sequenced was CD4+ T cells sorted from PBMCs, taken on the day of the yellow fever booster vaccination. These TCRs come from a man in his thirties or forties who received the YFV17D yellow fever vaccine.

This clonotype was observed many times. This chain joins TRBV7-2 and TRBJ2-5; TRBD1 matches at 9 bases. This CDR3 spans 15 amino acids. The germline V gene encodes CDR1 SGHTA and CDR2 FQGNSA. Trimming removed 1 base from V and 4 bases from J; junction bases left unmatched: 4. CDR3 bases: TGTGCCAGCAGCTTAGGACCGGACAGGGGAGAGACCCAGTACTTC. It is translated as CASSLGPDRGETQYF.

This clonotype was seen ten or more times. The rearrangement uses TRBV5-6 and TRBJ2-7; a weak D match, TRBD1 (6 bases). The CDR3 has 15 amino acids. Germline CDR1 is SGHDT and CDR2 is YYEEEE. Trimming removed 1 base at V and 0 bases at J, with 11 bases between. Here the CDR3 DNA reads TGTGCCAGCAGCTTGACAGGACAGAGCTCCTACGAGCAGTACTTC. Translated: CASSLTGQSSYEQYF. Full variable domain (missing parts from reference TRBV5-6 and TRBJ2-7): DAGVTQSPTHLIKTRGQQVTLRCSPKSGHDTVSWYQQALGQGPQFIFQYYEEEERQRGNFPDRFSGHQFPNYSSELNVNALLLGDSALYLCASSLTGQSSYEQYFGPGTRLTVT.

The chain couples TRBV6-2 or TRBV6-3 to TRBJ1-6, with 9 nucleotides matching TRBD1. Germline CDR1 is MNHEY and CDR2 is SVGEGT. Losses at the gene ends were 6 bases for V and 9 bases for J; bases not matched to a gene: 9. The CDR3 has 15 amino acids. CDR3 region: CASSWSGTGFSPLHF. As DNA, the CDR3 is TGTGCCAGCAGCTGGAGCGGGACAGGGTTTTCACCCCTCCACTTT.

This clonotype occurred a few times. The chain has TRBV28 and TRBJ2-5; D is possibly TRBD1 (5 bases). Germline V gene lookup returns CDR1 MDHEN and CDR2 SYDVKM. This CDR3 is built from 15 residues. Trimming shortened V by 9 bases and J by 5 bases, and 22 bases separated the two germline ends. CDR3 in amino acids: CASSWAGPLRETQYF. The CDR3 DNA reads TGTGCCAGTTCATGGGCAGGGCCCTTGAGGGAGACCCAGTACTTC.

This clonotype was recorded a few times. The V gene is TRBV6-6, the J gene TRBJ1-3; D unclear. The CDR3 has 13 amino acids. Germline V gene lookup returns CDR1 MNHNY and CDR2 SVGAGI (reference sequence). V was pared by 8 bases and J by 0 bases, with 8 bases between. The CDR3 loop reads CASETTSGNTIYF. CDR3 DNA: TGTGCCAGCGAAACCACCTCTGGAAACACCATATATTTT.

V and J are TRBV12-3 or TRBV12-4 and TRBJ1-2; 7 bases are a match to TRBD1. CDR3 length equals 14 residues. V shed 4 bases, J shed 5 bases, and the junction held 7 bases outside the gene matches. The CDR3 sequence: CASSYRDSVYGYTF. As DNA, the CDR3 is TGTGCCAGCAGTTACCGGGACAGTGTGTATGGCTACACCTTC.

This clonotype was recorded a few times. The rearrangement links TRBV5-1 to TRBJ1-1; D not resolved. V was clipped by 6 bases and J by 1 base, with 13 bases between them. The CDR3 totals 14 residues. Germline V gene data show CDR1 as SGHRS and CDR2 as YFSETQ. The CDR3 loop reads CASTREEGNTEAFF. As DNA, the CDR3 is TGCGCCAGCACACGCGAGGAAGGGAACACTGAAGCTTTCTTT.

This clonotype was detected only a few times. This sequence joins TRBV28 and TRBJ2-7, with 7 bases lining up with TRBD1. The CDR3 covers 19 residues. The V segment lost 5 bases and the J segment 4 bases; nucleotides outside the gene matches: 23. Germline V gene sequence: CDR1 MDHEN, CDR2 SYDVKM. In nucleotides, the CDR3 is TGTGCCAGCAGTACTCAACAGAAGGTGGGAACAGGGGTTTTATACGAGCAGTACTTC. Its translation: CASSTQQKVGTGVLYEQYF.

The sample holds many counts of this clonotype. The V and J genes are TRBV29-1 and TRBJ2-2; unclear D gene. Germline lookup yields CDR1 SQVTM and CDR2 ANQGSEA. The CDR3 sequence is 12 residues long. V dropped 0 bases and J dropped 8 bases, with 7 bases sitting between them. The CDR3 region is CSVEDPRGELFF. The CDR3 bases are TGCAGCGTTGAAGACCCCAGGGGGGAGCTGTTTTTT.

This clonotype turned up a few times. This chain uses TRBV28 with TRBJ2-1; D tentatively fits TRBD1 or TRBD2 (6 bases each). The CDR3 consists of 14 residues. The V gene's germline CDR1 is MDHEN and CDR2 SYDVKM. V was cut by 11 bases and J by 3 bases, with 17 bases left in between. CDR3 in DNA: TGTGCCTCACGTGAGGGGGGCTTCTACAATGAGCAGTTCTTC. This sequence encodes CASREGGFYNEQFF.

There are many counts of this clonotype. The V call is TRBV5-6, the J call TRBJ2-1; tentatively, D is TRBD2 (6 bases). Germline CDR1 reads SGHDT; CDR2 reads YYEEEE. Deletions cut 4 bases from V and 5 bases from J, with 19 bases between. The CDR3 is made up of 16 amino acids. The CDR3 DNA is TGTGCCAGCAGCCAGCTTGTTCTAGCGCTTAACAATGAGCAGTTCTTC. Its protein product is CASSQLVLALNNEQFF.

This clonotype was detected ten times or more. The chain carries TRBV3-1 and TRBJ1-5; D is unresolved. Germline CDR1 reads LGHDT; CDR2 reads YNNKEL (reference sequence). The V gene lost 3 bases and the J gene lost 6 bases, with 12 bases spanning the gap. The CDR3 is made up of 14 amino acids. CDR3 in amino acids: CASSQAQVVQPQHF. The CDR3 DNA is TGTGCCAGCAGCCAGGCCCAGGTTGTTCAGCCCCAGCATTTT.

The table lists this clonotype with many counts. The rearrangement links TRBV28 to TRBJ2-7; D perhaps matches TRBD1 (6 bases). This CDR3 comprises 13 residues. The V end was cut by 2 bases, the J end by 2 bases, with 7 bases between. Germline V gene sequence: CDR1 MDHEN, CDR2 SYDVKM. Here the CDR3 DNA reads TGTGCCAGCAGTTTACAGGGGCCCTACGAGCAGTACTTC. It is translated as CASSLQGPYEQYF.

This clonotype was recorded a few times. The chain couples TRBV4-1 to TRBJ2-1, with D tentatively TRBD2 (6 bases). This CDR3 is built from 17 residues. V was trimmed by 0 bases and J by 5 bases, leaving 17 bases between them. Germline-derived CDR1 and CDR2 are MGHRA and YSYEKL. The CDR3 loop reads CASSQDQRSSDHNEQFF. Written as DNA, the CDR3 is TGCGCCAGCAGCCAAGATCAGAGGTCTAGCGATCACAATGAGCAGTTCTTC.

This clonotype has ten or more counts. The DNA of the CDR3 is TGCAGCGTTTGGGGGACTAAATCCAATGAGCAGTTCTTC. This encodes CSVWGTKSNEQFF. The chain links TRBV29-1 to TRBJ2-1, with 7 bases lining up with TRBD2. CDR1 is SQVTM, CDR2 ANQGSEA, per germline. Trimming removed 5 bases from V and 6 bases from J; junction bases left unmatched: 7. The CDR3 is made up of 13 amino acids.

This clonotype was picked up a small number of times. The chain has TRBV1 and TRBJ2-7; TRBD2, as called in the table, went unchecked against the DNA. TRBV1 is a known pseudogene. The CDR3 totals 15 residues. The CDR3 nucleotides read TGCACCAGCAGCCAAGCTACTAGCGGGAGAGGCGAGCAGTACTTC. Protein sequence: CTSSQATSGRGEQYF.

A word on this clonotype: At one end, the junction sequence differs from germline, possibly due to a read error. The CDR3 DNA reads TGTGCCAGCAGTTCTGGGACTAGCGGGAGAAGAGATACGCGGTATTTT. Translated: CASSSGTSGRRDTRYF. The chain recombines TRBV28 with TRBJ2-3; 14 positions agree with TRBD2. CDR3 length: 16 amino acids. From germline, CDR1 is MDHEN and CDR2 SYDVKM. Variable domain in full (rest from reference TRBV28 and TRBJ2-3): DVKVTQSSRYLVKRTGEKVFLECVQDMDHENMFWYRQDPGLGLRLIYFSYDVKMKEKGDIPEGYSVSREKKERFSLILESASTNQTSMYLCASSSGTSGRRDTRYFGPGTRLTVL.